The TCR beta chain under discussion was sequenced for a study of blood T cell repertoires in COVID-19. Study details: PBMCs, B-cell-depleted T cells, or T cells provided the cDNA or gDNA that made up the material.

In the original analysis: Estimation of nucleated cell counts relied on the amplification of reference gene primers. Assay used: immunoSEQ multiplex PCR; TCRdb lists only in-frame clones, some missing. V and J calls and clone size come straight from that table; D and trimming were deduced from the DNA. Seen here are some 62,000 clones, 88% observed once, and the top ten hold more than 4%. This clone was found a few times. This CDR3 comprises 14 residues. The germline V and J ends were trimmed by 10 bases and 7 bases, with 22 bases remaining between them. Germline lookup yields CDR1 LNHDA and CDR2 SQIVND (reference sequence).

The sample comprised peripheral blood. The chain links TRBV19 to TRBJ2-5; TRBD2 is a possible D gene (6 bases). This TCR was recovered from a human donor in a cohort sampled during active COVID-19. This CDR3 is CATRPLASEGTQYF. Written as DNA, the CDR3 is TGTGCCACACGCCCTCTGGCTAGCGAAGGGACCCAGTACTTC.